This TCR beta chain was recorded in a study of blood T cell repertoires in COVID-19. Study background: COVID-19 samples, acute and convalescent, were from the United States, Italy and Spain.

Source study methods: Researchers report that nucleated cell counts were estimated from reference gene primer amplification. The method was immunoSEQ multiplex PCR; TCRdb's version includes in-frame clones alone and lacks a portion of them. V and J calls and clone size follow that table, whereas D and trimming were derived from the DNA. This sample has under 500,000 clones; around 88% occur once, and the top ten carry around 4.4%. The CDR3 runs 17 residues. CDR1 and CDR2 from the germline V gene are KGHDR and SFDVKD. The V gene end was trimmed by 5 bases and the J gene end by 0 bases; junction bases not matched to a gene: 6.

Sequencing input: peripheral blood. The source is a woman in her twenties or thirties with acute or convalescent COVID-19. The gene calls are TRBV24-1 and TRBJ2-3; 11 bases fit TRBD2. The CDR3 sequence is CATSGLAGSPSTDTQYF. CDR3 bases: TGTGCCACCAGTGGACTAGCGGGGTCGCCAAGCACAGATACGCAGTATTTT.